The next 27 T cell receptor beta chains were all read from a single sample in a study of blood T cell repertoires in COVID-19. Only in-frame clones appear in the TCRdb table, and some are missing; sequencing was by immunoSEQ multiplex PCR. The table lists a few hundred thousand clones, approximately 90% of them singletons. Sequenced material: peripheral blood. These receptors were taken from a woman aged 45-65 years with COVID-19, enrolled during active disease.

J is TRBJ1-5 and V is TRBV5-1, with D uncertain. The V gene lost 0 bases and the J gene lost 7 bases, with 14 bases spanning the gap. The V gene's germline CDR1 is SGHRS and CDR2 YFSETQ. The CDR3 loop spans 15 amino acids. The CDR3 spells CASSLDPGMVQPQHF. CDR3 coding DNA: TGCGCCAGCAGCTTGGACCCGGGTATGGTGCAGCCCCAGCATTTT.

The genes are TRBV6-5 and TRBJ2-3; D possibly corresponds to TRBD2 (6 bases). Looked up from germline, CDR1 is MNHEY and CDR2 is SVGAGI. This CDR3 contains 12 residues. With 11 bases removed from V and 6 bases from J, the gap between germline ends came to 15 bases. As DNA, the CDR3 is TGTGCCTGCGGAGGGTACGTTGATACGCAGTATTTT. This translates into CACGGYVDTQYF.

V usage is TRBV9 and J usage is TRBJ1-2; 7 positions match TRBD1. Germline V gene data show CDR1 as SGDLS and CDR2 as YYNGEE. V gave up 4 bases and J gave up 4 bases; unmatched junction bases: 7. The CDR3 is 14 amino acids. CDR3 sequence: CASSSQGGPYGYTF. The CDR3 bases are TGTGCCAGCAGCTCCCAGGGGGGCCCCTATGGCTACACCTTC.

The chain links TRBV2 to TRBJ2-1; 9 bases match TRBD2. Germline V CDR1 and CDR2: SNHLY, FYNNEI. The V and J ends lost 1 base and 12 bases, in that order; junction bases with no gene match: 10. The CDR3 is 15 residues long. In DNA form, the CDR3 reads TGTGCCAGCAGTGAAGTAGGACTAGCGACGAGGAGGCAGTTCTTC. It is translated as CASSEVGLATRRQFF. Full variable domain (remainder filled in from reference TRBV2 and TRBJ2-1): EPEVTQTPSHQVTQMGQEVILRCVPISNHLYFYWYRQILGQKVEFLVSFYNNEISEKSEIFDDQFSVERPDGSNFTLKIRSTKLEDSAMYFCASSEVGLATRRQFFGPGTRLTVL.

This clone appeared a single time. The gene calls are TRBV3-1 (or the pseudogene TRBV3-2) and TRBJ2-5; 8 nucleotides match TRBD2. The CDR3 runs 15 residues. Germline CDR1 is LGHDT and CDR2 is YNNKEL (reference sequence). Trimming cost V 0 bases and J 4 bases; bases outside gene matches: 4. CDR3 sequence (DNA): TGTGCCAGCAGCCAAGATCGAACTAGCGGAGAGACCCAGTACTTC. Translation gives CASSQDRTSGETQYF.

The V call is TRBV5-6, the J call TRBJ2-3, with TRBD2 as a possible D gene (7 bases). V gave up 2 bases and J gave up 4 bases, with 11 bases separating them. CDR3 length: 14 residues. The germline gives CDR1 SGHDT, CDR2 YYEEEE. The CDR3 DNA is TGTGCCAGCAGCTTAAGAGGGGGGGCAGATACGCAGTATTTT. This encodes CASSLRGGADTQYF.

The V gene is TRBV19, the J gene TRBJ1-1, with 7 bases matching TRBD1. The CDR3 spans 14 residues. The V gene's germline CDR1 is LNHDA and CDR2 SQIVND (reference sequence). Trimming cost V 5 bases and J 4 bases; bases outside gene matches: 7. The CDR3 coding sequence is TGTGCCAGTAGTCCCGACAGGGTGGTCACTGAAGCTTTCTTT. It translates to CASSPDRVVTEAFF.

Only a few counts were recorded for this clone. The chain couples TRBV3-1 (or the pseudogene TRBV3-2) to TRBJ2-2, with D hard to call. Germline V lookup: CDR1 LGHDT, CDR2 YNNKEL (reference sequence). The CDR3 length is 13 residues. The V gene lost 0 bases and the J gene lost 6 bases, with 5 bases spanning the gap. CDR3 in amino acids: CASSQDQAGELFF. The CDR3 DNA is TGTGCCAGCAGCCAAGATCAGGCCGGGGAGCTGTTTTTT.

As regards this clone: This same CDR3 is encoded by further DNA sequences in the sample. The chain combines TRBV25-1 with TRBJ2-3; D unresolved. From germline, CDR1 is MGHDK and CDR2 SYGVNS. The CDR3 has 13 residues. The V end lost 7 bases, the J end lost 0 bases, and 8 bases lay between the germline ends. CDR3 amino acids: CASTRTSTDTQYF. CDR3 coding DNA: TGTGCCAGCACTAGAACTAGCACAGATACGCAGTATTTT.

The chain links TRBV4-1 to TRBJ2-2; D possibly corresponds to TRBD1 (6 bases). CDR3 length: 15 residues. Germline V lookup: CDR1 MGHRA, CDR2 YSYEKL. Trimming removed 4 bases at V and 7 bases at J, with 16 bases between. CDR3 loop: CASSLSGTLLGELFF. The CDR3 DNA reads as TGCGCCAGCAGCCTGTCCGGGACACTGCTCGGGGAGCTGTTTTTT.

The V gene is TRBV6-5, the J gene TRBJ1-6; 9 nucleotides match TRBD1. V shed 6 bases and J 9 bases; nucleotides not matched to a gene: 9. The CDR3 covers 15 residues. From germline, CDR1 is MNHEY and CDR2 SVGAGI. The CDR3 spells CASSSRDRVSSPLHF. The CDR3 DNA reads as TGTGCCAGCAGCTCCCGGGACAGGGTCAGTTCACCCCTCCACTTT.

As regards this clone: Other DNA variants within this sample encode the same CDR3. The chain uses TRBV7-3 and TRBJ1-1, with D possibly matching TRBD1 (6 bases). Germline loops: CDR1 SGHTA, CDR2 FQGTGA. Trimming removed 3 bases at V and 0 bases at J, with 8 bases between. The CDR3 totals 14 residues. CDR3 coding DNA: TGTGCCAGCAGCTTGGGGGGGCTGAACACTGAAGCTTTCTTT. Its protein product is CASSLGGLNTEAFF.

This rearrangement joins TRBV6-5 to TRBJ1-5; no clear D gene. The CDR3 totals 13 residues. Per the germline V gene, CDR1 is MNHEY and CDR2 is SVGAGI. V was trimmed by 5 bases and J by 7 bases, leaving 12 bases between them. This CDR3 reads CASSPSPRQPQHF. The CDR3 DNA sequence: TGTGCCAGCAGTCCCTCGCCCAGGCAGCCCCAGCATTTT.

The chain has TRBV20-1 and TRBJ2-7; D call uncertain. The CDR3 covers 13 residues. Germline CDR1 DFQATT, CDR2 SNEGSKA (reference sequence). V was clipped by 3 bases and J by 4 bases, with 13 bases between them. CDR3 in amino acids: CSASIATGYEQYF. CDR3 nucleotides: TGCAGTGCTAGTATCGCCACCGGTTACGAGCAGTACTTC.

This chain links TRBV19 with TRBJ2-3, with D perhaps matching TRBD1 (6 bases). The CDR3 runs to 15 residues. CDR1 and CDR2 (germline): LNHDA, SQIVND (reference sequence). V shed 7 bases and J shed 0 bases, with 14 bases lying between them. CDR3 loop: CASTLTGWSTDTQYF. The CDR3 region has the DNA TGTGCCAGTACCCTCACAGGGTGGAGCACAGATACGCAGTATTTT.

The gene calls are TRBV30 and TRBJ2-7, with D possibly being TRBD2 (7 bases). Germline-derived CDR1 and CDR2 are GTSNPN and SVGIG (reference sequence). The V and J ends lost 0 bases and 2 bases respectively, with 11 bases between them. The CDR3 covers 14 residues. CDR3 protein: CAWSVRGGAYEQYF. As DNA, the CDR3 is TGTGCCTGGAGTGTGAGAGGGGGGGCCTACGAGCAGTACTTC.

The J gene is TRBJ1-1, the V gene TRBV18, with TRBD1 identical over 8 bases. Trimming at V came to 5 bases and at J to 2 bases, leaving 4 bases not matched to a gene. The CDR3 covers 14 residues. CDR1 KGHSH and CDR2 LQKENI come from the germline V gene. The DNA for the CDR3 is TGTGCCAGCTCAAACGGACAGGGTAACACTGAAGCTTTCTTT. Encoded protein: CASSNGQGNTEAFF. Combining the CDR3 with reference TRBV18 and TRBJ1-1 gives the whole variable domain NAGVMQNPRHLVRRRGQEARLRCSPMKGHSHVYWYRQLPEEGLKFMVYLQKENIIDESGMPKERFSAEFPKEGPSILRIQQVVRGDSAAYFCASSNGQGNTEAFFGQGTRLTVV.

This clone was seen once. Other DNA sequences in this specimen translate into the identical CDR3. V usage is TRBV18 and J usage is TRBJ1-2; TRBD1 aligns across 8 bases. Germline CDR1 is KGHSH and CDR2 is LQKENI. There are 14 residues in the CDR3. J gave up 6 bases and V 0 bases, and 3 bases lay outside the gene matches. The CDR3 region has the DNA TGTGCCAGCTCACCACCGGACAGGGTCAATGGCTACACCTTC. It encodes CASSPPDRVNGYTF.

This chain connects TRBV12-3 or TRBV12-4 to TRBJ1-1; no clear D gene. This CDR3 has 13 amino acids. Trimming pared 7 bases from V and 8 bases from J, leaving 17 bases between. CDR3 bases: TGTGCCAGCACTACTTTTCTGGGCCGAGAAGCTTTCTTT. Translated: CASTTFLGREAFF.

A note on this clone: Other DNA variants within this sample encode the same CDR3. This sequence joins TRBV5-1 and TRBJ1-1, with D maybe TRBD1 (5 bases). The V and J ends lost 1 base and 2 bases respectively, with 9 bases between them. The CDR3 has 14 residues. Germline V lookup: CDR1 SGHRS, CDR2 YFSETQ. For the CDR3, the DNA is TGCGCCAGCAGCTTGTCAGGGCCAAACACTGAAGCTTTCTTT. Its protein product is CASSLSGPNTEAFF.

As to this clone: Other DNA sequences in the same sample also yield this CDR3. The chain employs TRBV7-8 and TRBJ1-2; 8 bases line up with TRBD1. Germline-derived CDR1 and CDR2 are SGHVS and FQNEAQ. The CDR3 is 12 amino acids. V lost 5 bases and J lost 6; bases outside the gene matches: 2. This chain's CDR3 is CASSLDRDGYTF. The CDR3 DNA sequence: TGTGCCAGCAGCCTGGACAGGGATGGCTACACCTTC.

This clone was counted once. The chain carries TRBV6-1 and TRBJ1-4, with 10 bases lining up with TRBD1. Per germline, CDR1 MNHNS and CDR2 SASEGT. J lost 6 bases, V lost 2 bases, and 3 bases had no gene match. The length of the CDR3 is 15 residues. The CDR3 bases are TGTGCCAGCAGTGAACACGGGACAGGGGATGAAAAACTGTTTTTT. This translates into CASSEHGTGDEKLFF.

The chain is built from TRBV5-1 and TRBJ1-1; 12 positions match TRBD1. Losses at the gene ends were 3 bases for V and 10 bases for J; bases not matched to a gene: 10. Per the germline V gene, CDR1 is SGHRS and CDR2 is YFSETQ. CDR3 length: 15 residues. The DNA for the CDR3 is TGCGCCAGCAGCTGGGGGACAGGGGGCGGTCAGCCAGCTTTCTTT. It specifies CASSWGTGGGQPAFF.

CDR3 residues: CASSQSDTGELFF. CDR3 DNA sequence: TGTGCCAGCAGCCAGTCGGACACCGGGGAGCTGTTTTTT. The chain joins TRBV4-2 to TRBJ2-2; D is undetermined. V gave up 3 bases and J gave up 3 bases, with 5 bases separating them. Germline V gene data show CDR1 as LGHNA and CDR2 as YNFKEQ. This CDR3 has 13 residues.

The V call is TRBV4-2, the J call TRBJ1-2; weak D call: TRBD1 (5 bases). V was pared by 6 bases and J by 8 bases, with 25 bases between. CDR3 length: 16 amino acids. CDR1 is LGHNA, CDR2 YNFKEQ, per germline. Here the CDR3 DNA reads TGTGCCAGCAGGTCCGCGGGGGTTGGGGGGGTGAGAGGCTACACCTTC. Amino acid sequence: CASRSAGVGGVRGYTF.

The chain couples TRBV5-1 to TRBJ1-1; 7 positions agree with TRBD1. The CDR3 loop spans 15 amino acids. The germline CDR1 and CDR2 sequences are SGHRS and YFSETQ. After removal of 3 bases from V and 5 bases from J, the junction contained 10 bases not matched to a gene. CDR3 amino acids: CASSSLQGIGTEAFF. CDR3 nucleotide sequence: TGCGCCAGCAGCTCGCTACAGGGGATCGGGACTGAAGCTTTCTTT.

This chain uses TRBV9 with TRBJ1-1; TRBD1 matches at 9 bases. The CDR3 loop spans 15 amino acids. J gave up 2 bases and V 3 bases, and 5 bases lay outside the gene matches. CDR1 and CDR2 (germline): SGDLS, YYNGEE. CDR3 sequence reads: CASSEFTGGNTEAFF. As DNA, the CDR3 is TGTGCCAGCAGCGAATTTACAGGGGGCAACACTGAAGCTTTCTTT.